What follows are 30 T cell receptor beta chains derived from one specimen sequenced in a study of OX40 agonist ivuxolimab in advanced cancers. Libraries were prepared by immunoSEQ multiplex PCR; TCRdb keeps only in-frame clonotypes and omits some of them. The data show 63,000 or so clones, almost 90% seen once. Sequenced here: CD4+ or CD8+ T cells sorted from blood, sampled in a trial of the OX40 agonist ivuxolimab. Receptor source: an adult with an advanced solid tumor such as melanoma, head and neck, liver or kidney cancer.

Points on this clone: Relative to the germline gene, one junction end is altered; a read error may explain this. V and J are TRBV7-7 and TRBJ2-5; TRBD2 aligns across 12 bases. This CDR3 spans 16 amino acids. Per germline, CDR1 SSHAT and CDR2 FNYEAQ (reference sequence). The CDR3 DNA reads TGTGCTAGCAGCTTAGACGGACTAGCGGGACAAGAGACCCAGTACTTC. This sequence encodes CASSLDGLAGQETQYF. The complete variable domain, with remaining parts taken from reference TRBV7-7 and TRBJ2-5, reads GAGVSQSPRYKVTKRGQDVTLRCDPISSHATLYWYQQALGQGPEFLTYFNYEAQPDKSGLPSDRFSAERPEGSISTLTIQRTEQRDSAMYRCASSLDGLAGQETQYFGPGTRLLVL.

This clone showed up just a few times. The CDR3 loop reads CSVAVGGSSYEQYF. The CDR3 bases are TGCAGCGTTGCCGTCGGCGGGAGCTCCTACGAGCAGTACTTC. V usage is TRBV29-1 and J usage is TRBJ2-7, with 7 bases lining up with TRBD2. The CDR3 has 14 residues. The V and J ends lost 4 bases and 0 bases, in that order; junction bases with no gene match: 6. Looked up from germline, CDR1 is SQVTM and CDR2 is ANQGSEA.

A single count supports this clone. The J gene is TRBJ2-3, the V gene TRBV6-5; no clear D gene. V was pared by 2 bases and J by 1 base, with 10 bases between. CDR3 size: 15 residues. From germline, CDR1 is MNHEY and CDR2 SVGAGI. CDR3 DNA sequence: TGTGCCAGCAGTTACGGCCGCGCCGGCACAGATACGCAGTATTTT. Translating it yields CASSYGRAGTDTQYF.

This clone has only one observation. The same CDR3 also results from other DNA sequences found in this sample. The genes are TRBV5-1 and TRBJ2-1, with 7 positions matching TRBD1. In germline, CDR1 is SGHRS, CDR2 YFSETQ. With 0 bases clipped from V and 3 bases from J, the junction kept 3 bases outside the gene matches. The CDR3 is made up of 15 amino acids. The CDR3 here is CASSLVQGSYNEQFF. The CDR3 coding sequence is TGCGCCAGCAGCTTGGTACAGGGGAGCTACAATGAGCAGTTCTTC.

CDR3 nucleotides: TGCGCCAGCAGAGGAGGGAACTACGAGCAGTACTTC. Amino acids: CASRGGNYEQYF. The rearrangement uses TRBV5-1 and TRBJ2-7, with D perhaps matching TRBD2 (6 bases). Per germline, CDR1 SGHRS and CDR2 YFSETQ. The CDR3 is 12 amino acids. Between the trimmed V and J ends, which lost 5 bases and 3 bases, there was a span of 9 bases.

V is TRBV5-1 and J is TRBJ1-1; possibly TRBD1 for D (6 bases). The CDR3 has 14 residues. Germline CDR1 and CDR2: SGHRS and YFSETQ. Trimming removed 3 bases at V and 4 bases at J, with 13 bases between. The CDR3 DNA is TGCGCCAGCAGCTCCCAGGGGCGGCGCACTGAAGCTTTCTTT. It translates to CASSSQGRRTEAFF.

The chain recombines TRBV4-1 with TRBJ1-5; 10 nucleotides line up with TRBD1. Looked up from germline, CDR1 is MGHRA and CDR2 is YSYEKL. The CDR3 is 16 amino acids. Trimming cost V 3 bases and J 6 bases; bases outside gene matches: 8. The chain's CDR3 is CASSQKTGGSSQPQHF. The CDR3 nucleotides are TGCGCCAGCAGCCAGAAGACAGGGGGCTCTAGTCAGCCCCAGCATTTT.

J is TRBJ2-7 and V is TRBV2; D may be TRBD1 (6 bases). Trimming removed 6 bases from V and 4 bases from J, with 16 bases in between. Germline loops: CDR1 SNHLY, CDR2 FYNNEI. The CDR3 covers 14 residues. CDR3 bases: TGTGCCAGCAGGGGGTTCAGGGGCGGTTACGAGCAGTACTTC. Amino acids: CASRGFRGGYEQYF.

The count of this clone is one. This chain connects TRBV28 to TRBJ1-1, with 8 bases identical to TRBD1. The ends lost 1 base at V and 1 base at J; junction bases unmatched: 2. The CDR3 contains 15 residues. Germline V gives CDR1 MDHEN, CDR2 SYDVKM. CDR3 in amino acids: CASSLYTGGNTEAFF. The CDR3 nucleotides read TGTGCCAGCAGTTTATATACAGGGGGGAACACTGAAGCTTTCTTT.

The CDR3 here is CAISEAASGYTF. CDR3 sequence (DNA): TGTGCCATCAGTGAGGCAGCTTCTGGCTACACCTTC. The chain links TRBV10-3 to TRBJ1-2; D unclear. V gave up 2 bases and J gave up 7 bases, with 8 bases separating them. The CDR3 consists of 12 residues. The V gene's germline CDR1 is ENHRY and CDR2 SYGVKD.

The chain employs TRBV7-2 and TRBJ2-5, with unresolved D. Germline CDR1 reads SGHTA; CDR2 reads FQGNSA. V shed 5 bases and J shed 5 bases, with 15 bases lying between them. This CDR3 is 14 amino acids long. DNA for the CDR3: TGTGCCAGCAGCCGTTCACCCGCCCGGGAGACCCAGTACTTC. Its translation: CASSRSPARETQYF.

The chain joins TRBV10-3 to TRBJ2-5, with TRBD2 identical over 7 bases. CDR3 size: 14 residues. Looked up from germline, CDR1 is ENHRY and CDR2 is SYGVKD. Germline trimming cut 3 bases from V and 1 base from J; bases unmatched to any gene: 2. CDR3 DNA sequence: TGTGCCATCAGTGACGCGGGAGCCCAAGAGACCCAGTACTTC. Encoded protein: CAISDAGAQETQYF.

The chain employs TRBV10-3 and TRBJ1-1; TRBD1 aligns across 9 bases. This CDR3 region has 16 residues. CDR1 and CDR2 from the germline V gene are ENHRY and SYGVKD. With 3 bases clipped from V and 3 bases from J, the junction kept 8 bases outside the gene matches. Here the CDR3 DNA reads TGTGCCATCAGTGACACAGGGGGCCAAACCGACACTGAAGCTTTCTTT. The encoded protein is CAISDTGGQTDTEAFF.

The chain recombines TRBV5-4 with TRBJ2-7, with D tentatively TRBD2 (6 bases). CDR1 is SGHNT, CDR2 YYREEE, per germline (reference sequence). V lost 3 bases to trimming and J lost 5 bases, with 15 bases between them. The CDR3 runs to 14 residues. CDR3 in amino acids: CASSSRDFRDEQYF. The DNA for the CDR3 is TGTGCCAGCAGCTCCCGGGACTTTAGGGACGAGCAGTACTTC.

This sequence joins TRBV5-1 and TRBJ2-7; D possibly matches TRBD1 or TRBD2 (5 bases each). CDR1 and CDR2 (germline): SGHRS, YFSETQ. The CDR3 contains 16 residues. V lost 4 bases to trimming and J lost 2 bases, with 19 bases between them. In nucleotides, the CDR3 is TGCGCCAGCAGCCCCCGGCCGAGGGGTCGAACCTACGAGCAGTACTTC. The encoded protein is CASSPRPRGRTYEQYF. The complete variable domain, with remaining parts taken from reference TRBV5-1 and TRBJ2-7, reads KAGVTQTPRYLIKTRGQQVTLSCSPISGHRSVSWYQQTPGQGLQFLFEYFSETQRNKGNFPGRFSGRQFSNSRSEMNVSTLELGDSALYLCASSPRPRGRTYEQYFGPGTRLTVT.

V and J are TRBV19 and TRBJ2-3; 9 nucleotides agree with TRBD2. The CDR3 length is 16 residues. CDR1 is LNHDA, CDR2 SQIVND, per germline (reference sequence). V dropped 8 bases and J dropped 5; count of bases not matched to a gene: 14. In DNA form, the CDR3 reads TGTGCCAGTCTGAAGGGCCCAGCTAGCGGGAAAGATACGCAGTATTTT. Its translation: CASLKGPASGKDTQYF.

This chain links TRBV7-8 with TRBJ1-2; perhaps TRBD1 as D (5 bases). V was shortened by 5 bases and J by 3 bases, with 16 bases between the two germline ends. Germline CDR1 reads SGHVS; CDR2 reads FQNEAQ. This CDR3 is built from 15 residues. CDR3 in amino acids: CASSPREGPDYGYTF. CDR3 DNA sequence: TGTGCCAGCAGCCCCCGGGAGGGGCCCGACTATGGCTACACCTTC.

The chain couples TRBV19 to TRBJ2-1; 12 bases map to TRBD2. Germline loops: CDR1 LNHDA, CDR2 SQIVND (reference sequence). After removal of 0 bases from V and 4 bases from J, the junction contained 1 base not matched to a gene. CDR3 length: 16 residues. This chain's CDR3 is CASSIELAGGYNEQFF. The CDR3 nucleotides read TGTGCCAGTAGTATAGAACTAGCGGGAGGTTACAATGAGCAGTTCTTC.

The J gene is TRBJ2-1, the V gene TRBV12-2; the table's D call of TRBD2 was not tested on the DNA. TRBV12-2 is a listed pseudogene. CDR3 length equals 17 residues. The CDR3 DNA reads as TGTGCAAGTCGCTTAGCCCTTCTAGCGAGGAGGAGGAATGAGCAGTTCTTC. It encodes CASRLALLARRRNEQFF.

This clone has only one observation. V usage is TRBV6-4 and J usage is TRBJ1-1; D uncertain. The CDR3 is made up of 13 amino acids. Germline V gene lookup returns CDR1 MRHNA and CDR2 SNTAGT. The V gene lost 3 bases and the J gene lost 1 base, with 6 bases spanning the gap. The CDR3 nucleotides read TGTGCCAGCAGTGAGGAGAGGAACACTGAAGCTTTCTTT. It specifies CASSEERNTEAFF.

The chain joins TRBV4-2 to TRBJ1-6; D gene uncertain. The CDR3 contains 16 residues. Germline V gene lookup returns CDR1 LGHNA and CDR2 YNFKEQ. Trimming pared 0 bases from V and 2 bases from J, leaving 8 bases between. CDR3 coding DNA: TGTGCCAGCAGCCAAGATGGCAGGCCCTATAATTCACCCCTCCACTTT. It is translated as CASSQDGRPYNSPLHF.

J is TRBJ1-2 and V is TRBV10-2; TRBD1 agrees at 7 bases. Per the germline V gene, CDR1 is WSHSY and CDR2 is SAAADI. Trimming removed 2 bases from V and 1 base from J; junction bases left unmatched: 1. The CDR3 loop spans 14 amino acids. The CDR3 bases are TGCGCCAGCAGTGAGACAGGGGATAACTATGGCTACACCTTC. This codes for CASSETGDNYGYTF.

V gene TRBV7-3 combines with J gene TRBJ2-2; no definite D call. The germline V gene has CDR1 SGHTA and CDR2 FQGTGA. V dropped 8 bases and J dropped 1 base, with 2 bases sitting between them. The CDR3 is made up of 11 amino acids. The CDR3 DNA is TGTGCCAGCGGGAACACCGGGGAGCTGTTTTTT. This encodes CASGNTGELFF.

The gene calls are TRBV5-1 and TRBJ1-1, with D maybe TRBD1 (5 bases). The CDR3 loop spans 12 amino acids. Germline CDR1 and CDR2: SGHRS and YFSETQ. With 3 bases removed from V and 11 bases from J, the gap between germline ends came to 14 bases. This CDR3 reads CASSSSQGYAFF. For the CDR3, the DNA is TGCGCCAGCAGCTCCTCTCAGGGTTACGCTTTCTTT.

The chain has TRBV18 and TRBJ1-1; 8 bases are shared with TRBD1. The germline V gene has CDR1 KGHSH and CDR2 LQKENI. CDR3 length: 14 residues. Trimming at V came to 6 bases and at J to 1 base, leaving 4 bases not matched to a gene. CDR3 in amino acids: CASSRDRRNTEAFF. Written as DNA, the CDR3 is TGTGCCAGCTCGCGGGACAGGAGGAACACTGAAGCTTTCTTT.

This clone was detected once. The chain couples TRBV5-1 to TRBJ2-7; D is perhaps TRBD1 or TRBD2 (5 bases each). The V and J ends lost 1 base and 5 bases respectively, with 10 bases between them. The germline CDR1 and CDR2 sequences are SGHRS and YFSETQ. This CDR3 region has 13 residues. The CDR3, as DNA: TGCGCCAGCAGCTTGCTGGGGGTGGACGAGCAGTACTTC. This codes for CASSLLGVDEQYF.

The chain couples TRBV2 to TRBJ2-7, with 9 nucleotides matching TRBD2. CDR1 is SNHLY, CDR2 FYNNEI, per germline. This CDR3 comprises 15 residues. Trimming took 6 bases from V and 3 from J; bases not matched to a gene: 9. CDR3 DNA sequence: TGTGCCAGCAGAGCGGGACTAGCCTTGAGCTACGAGCAGTACTTC. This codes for CASRAGLALSYEQYF.

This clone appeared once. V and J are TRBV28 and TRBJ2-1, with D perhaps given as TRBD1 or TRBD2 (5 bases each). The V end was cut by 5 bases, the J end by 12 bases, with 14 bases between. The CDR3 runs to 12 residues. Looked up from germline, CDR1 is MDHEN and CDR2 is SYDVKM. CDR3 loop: CASSPRGRGQFF. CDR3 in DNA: TGTGCCAGCAGTCCCCGGGGCCGGGGGCAGTTCTTC.

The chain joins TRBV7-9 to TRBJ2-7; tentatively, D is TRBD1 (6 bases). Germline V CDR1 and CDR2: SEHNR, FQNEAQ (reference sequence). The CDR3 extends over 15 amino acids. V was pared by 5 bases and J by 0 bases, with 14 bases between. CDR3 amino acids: CASSNSRDNSYEQYF. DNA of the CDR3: TGTGCCAGCAGCAATTCCCGGGACAACTCCTACGAGCAGTACTTC.

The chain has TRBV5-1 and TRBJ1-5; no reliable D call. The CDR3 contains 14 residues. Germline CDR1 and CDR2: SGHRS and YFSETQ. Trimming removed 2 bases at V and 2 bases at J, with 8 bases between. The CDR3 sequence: CASSFNGGNQPQHF. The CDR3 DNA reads TGCGCCAGCAGCTTCAATGGCGGCAATCAGCCCCAGCATTTT.